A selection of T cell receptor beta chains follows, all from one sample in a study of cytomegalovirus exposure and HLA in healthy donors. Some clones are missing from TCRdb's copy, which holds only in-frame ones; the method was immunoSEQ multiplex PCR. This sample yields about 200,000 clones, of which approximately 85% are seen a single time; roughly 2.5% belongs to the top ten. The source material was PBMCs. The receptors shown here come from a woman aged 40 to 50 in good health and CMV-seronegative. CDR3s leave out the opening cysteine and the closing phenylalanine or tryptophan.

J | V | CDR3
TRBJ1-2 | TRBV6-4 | ASSVRGRVYGYT
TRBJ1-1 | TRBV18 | ASSPSRGAEAF
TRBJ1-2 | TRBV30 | AWSVVGGDGYT
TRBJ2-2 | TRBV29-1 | SVRGTSGSTGELF
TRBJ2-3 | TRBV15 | ATALASTDTQY
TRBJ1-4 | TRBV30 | AWSVQRGSNEKLF
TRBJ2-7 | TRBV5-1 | ASNPGQGAPEQY
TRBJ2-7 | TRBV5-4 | ASSLGGGSYEQY
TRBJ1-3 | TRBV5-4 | ASSTWGGNTIY
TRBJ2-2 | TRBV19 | ASSLSRVLTGELF
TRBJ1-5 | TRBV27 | ASSLYWGGANQPQH
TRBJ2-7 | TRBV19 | ASSIAPSYEQY
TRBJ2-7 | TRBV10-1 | ASSESKNSFYEQY
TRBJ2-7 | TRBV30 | AWSVGTGGEQY
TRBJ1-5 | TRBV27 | ASSDRFNQPQH
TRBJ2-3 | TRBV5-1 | ASSSLAPRTDTQY
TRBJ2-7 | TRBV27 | ASSLKGLPYEQY
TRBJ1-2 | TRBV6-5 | ASSYSSGGDYGYT
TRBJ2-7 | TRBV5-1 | ASPSREAYEQY
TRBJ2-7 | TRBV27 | ASSLGPGVYEQY
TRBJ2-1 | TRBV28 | ASSLYRDTCGEQF
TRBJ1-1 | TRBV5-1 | ASSSGQVNTEAF
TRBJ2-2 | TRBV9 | ASSVAWGHSNTGELF
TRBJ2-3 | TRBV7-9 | ASSLSIIGREVSDTQY
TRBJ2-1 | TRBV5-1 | ASSTGEALLHEQF
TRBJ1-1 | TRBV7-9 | ASSLDQGWIEAF
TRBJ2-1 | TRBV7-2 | ASSLAWNTGGYNEQF
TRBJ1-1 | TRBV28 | ASSPAGGRNTEAF
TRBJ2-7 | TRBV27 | ASRSLKSSYEQY
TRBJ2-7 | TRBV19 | ASLGGPRGEQY
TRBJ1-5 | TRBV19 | ASRDAGTALAQPQH
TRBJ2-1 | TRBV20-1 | SAPKRYEQF
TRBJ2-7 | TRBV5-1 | ASSGTGPEQY
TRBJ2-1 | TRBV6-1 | ASSTGTSGRYEQF
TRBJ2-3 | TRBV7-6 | ASSLGTSGTVNTQY
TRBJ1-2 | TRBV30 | AWSVKDSLYGYT
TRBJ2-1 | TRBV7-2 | ASSQIGAAGEQF
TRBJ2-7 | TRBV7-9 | ASSLGAGIDEQY
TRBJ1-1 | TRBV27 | ASGLQGVYTEAF
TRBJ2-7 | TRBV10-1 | ASSPRDGGWDEQY
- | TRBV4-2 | ASSQDSSVTAYEQY
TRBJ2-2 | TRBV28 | ASSLTGLNTGELF
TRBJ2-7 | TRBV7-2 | ASSSIGLAVQY
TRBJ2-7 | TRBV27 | ATRGRGDYEQY
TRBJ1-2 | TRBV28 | ASLLPNWGYT
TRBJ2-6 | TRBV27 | ASSYRQGESSGANVLT
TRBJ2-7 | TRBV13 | ASSLRGLASYEQY
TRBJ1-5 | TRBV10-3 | AIDRFGGNQPQH
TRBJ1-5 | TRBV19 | ASRGSDKYNQPQH
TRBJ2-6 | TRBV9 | ASTQGAAGANVLT
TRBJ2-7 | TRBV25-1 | ASSHTNKYEQY
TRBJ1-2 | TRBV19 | ASSIRGQYGYT
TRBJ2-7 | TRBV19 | ASRIAGGPSAEQY
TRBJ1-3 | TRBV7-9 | ASIRGTLGNTIY
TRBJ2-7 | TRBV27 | ASSSGVRESEQY
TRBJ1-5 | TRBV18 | ASSPAAARVGNQPQH
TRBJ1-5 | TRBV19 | ASSTPLVLYQPQH
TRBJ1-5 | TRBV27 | ASSFGESQPQH
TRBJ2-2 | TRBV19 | DFDDGTGIPGELF